Presented here are 5 T cell receptor beta chains from one specimen sequenced in a study of blood T cell repertoires in COVID-19. The assay was immunoSEQ multiplex PCR, and TCRdb's table has in-frame clones only and misses some. The table has about 160,000 clones, around 93% seen once. Sequencing used peripheral blood. The receptors originated from a man aged 30 to 39 with COVID-19, enrolled during active disease.

The chain carries TRBV7-2 and TRBJ1-3; 8 bases line up with TRBD1. The germline CDR1 and CDR2 sequences are SGHTA and FQGNSA. The CDR3 extends over 15 amino acids. The junction had 7 bases not matched to a gene; V was cut back by 5 bases and J by 4 bases. The CDR3 DNA follows: TGTGCCAGCAGCGCCATGACAGGGGCAGGAAACACCATATATTTT. This gives the protein CASSAMTGAGNTIYF.

This chain uses TRBV27 with TRBJ1-1; D is undetermined. Trimming cost V 5 bases and J 1 base, with 11 bases left between them. The CDR3 has 14 residues. In germline, CDR1 is MNHEY, CDR2 SMNVEV (reference sequence). The CDR3 nucleotides read TGTGCCAGCAGTCTTACCGTCAGGAACACTGAAGCTTTCTTT. Residues: CASSLTVRNTEAFF.

The V gene is TRBV7-3, the J gene TRBJ2-3; D may be TRBD2 (6 bases). The V end was cut by 3 bases, the J end by 3 bases, with 13 bases between. CDR1 SGHTA and CDR2 FQGTGA come from the germline V gene. The CDR3 has 15 amino acids. The CDR3: CASSFVSGTTDTQYF. CDR3 DNA: TGTGCCAGCAGCTTTGTTAGCGGAACAACAGATACGCAGTATTTT.

V usage is TRBV30 and J usage is TRBJ1-2; possible D gene TRBD1, 6 bases. Germline values: CDR1 GTSNPN, CDR2 SVGIG (reference sequence). This CDR3 has 15 amino acids. V was cut by 4 bases and J by 4 bases, with 19 bases left in between. The CDR3 DNA sequence: TGTGCCTGGATGCATAGAGGGACACTGGGCTATGGCTACACCTTC. The encoded protein is CAWMHRGTLGYGYTF.

The chain joins TRBV28 to TRBJ1-1, with D unresolved. The V end lost 9 bases, the J end lost 4 bases, and 18 bases lay between the germline ends. This CDR3 spans 14 amino acids. CDR1 MDHEN and CDR2 SYDVKM come from the germline V gene. The DNA for the CDR3 is TGTGCCAGTCTAGGGAGGGAACGGGGCACTGAAGCTTTCTTT. Its protein product is CASLGRERGTEAFF.